Listed below are T cell receptor beta chains from one sample, sequenced in a study of response to subunit inactivated influenza vaccine. Via MiXCR, TCRdb re-called the RT-PCR reads, giving one row per CDR3 protein. The data contain a few hundred thousand distinct CDR3 sequences, 22% of them singletons. This specimen was PBMCs from blood, taken approximately 20 months after vaccination. All receptors derive from a man between 50 and 69 years old who received an inactivated influenza vaccine. The CDR3 runs from the conserved cysteine through the conserved F or W. Fields, in order: J gene, clone size, D gene, CDR3 length, V gene, CDR3 protein, CDR3 DNA. D genes are given only for firm matches. Rows may omit the clone size; those that give it use once, few, many or a size class.

>TRBJ2-1|once|TRBD1|15|TRBV7-2
CASSLSGQLYNEQFF
TGTGCCAGCAGCTTGTCGGGACAGCTATACAATGAGCAGTTCTTC
>TRBJ1-1|-|-|13|TRBV12-3/TRBV12-4
CASRPARGAEAFF
TGTGCCAGCAGACCCGCGAGGGGGGCTGAAGCTTTCTTT
>TRBJ1-1|few|-|16|TRBV5-8
CASSLSWAGVETEAFF
TGTGCCAGCAGCTTGTCCTGGGCAGGGGTAGAAACTGAAGCTTTCTTT
>TRBJ2-7|-|-|13|TRBV20-1
CSARVVGKYEQYF
TGCAGTGCTAGAGTTGTCGGAAAATACGAGCAGTACTTC
>TRBJ2-5|-|-|16|TRBV5-1
CASSPVARGIQETQYF
TGCGCCAGCAGTCCGGTGGCCAGGGGAATACAAGAGACCCAGTACTTC
>TRBJ2-2|many|-|13|TRBV12-3/TRBV12-4
CASSLGHTGELFF
TGCGCCAGCAGCTTGGGACACACCGGGGAGCTGTTTTTT
>TRBJ1-3|-|-|14|TRBV20-1
CSAAGVPGGNTIYF
TGCAGTGCTGCCGGGGTTCCAGGTGGAAACACCATATATTTT
>TRBJ1-1|many|-|14|TRBV4-3
CASSRPGHLFEAFF
TGCGCCAGCAGCCGGCCGGGACACCTCTTTGAAGCTTTCTTT
>TRBJ1-5|-|TRBD1|16|TRBV24-1
CATSDLTGDSNQPQHF
TGTGCCACCAGTGATTTGACAGGGGATAGTAATCAGCCCCAGCATTTT
>TRBJ2-7|-|TRBD1|15|TRBV3-1
CASSQGTGGFNEQYF
TGTGCCAGCAGCCAAGGAACAGGGGGATTCAACGAGCAGTACTTC
>TRBJ1-1|few|-|14|TRBV6-2/TRBV6-3
CASSTIRWNTEAFF
TGTGCCAGCAGTACTATTAGATGGAACACTGAAGCTTTCTTT
>TRBJ1-5|few|-|16|TRBV6-2/TRBV6-3
CASKQGEGVGNQPQHF
TGTGCCAGCAAACAAGGAGAGGGCGTCGGCAATCAGCCCCAGCATTTT
>TRBJ1-2|few|-|15|TRBV7-9
CASSPPIRVGYGYTF
TGTGCCAGCAGCCCCCCCATCCGAGTAGGGTATGGCTACACCTTC
>TRBJ1-1|few|-|15|TRBV18
CASSPAGHPNTEAFF
TGTGCCAGCTCACCAGCTGGACACCCGAACACTGAAGCTTTCTTT
>TRBJ1-5|-|TRBD1|13|TRBV18
CASTTDRDQPQHF
TGTGCCAGCACGACTGACAGGGACCAGCCCCAGCATTTT
>TRBJ1-1|-|TRBD1|16|TRBV5-1
CASSRDRGPGDTEAFF
TGCGCCAGCAGCCGGGACAGGGGCCCAGGGGACACTGAAGCTTTCTTT
>TRBJ1-1|few|-|13|TRBV7-2
CASSRDTNTEAFF
TGTGCCAGCAGTCGGGACACGAACACTGAAGCTTTCTTT
>TRBJ2-7|-|TRBD1|15|TRBV12-3/TRBV12-4
CASSLGQGSTYEQYF
TGTGCCAGCAGCCTGGGACAGGGAAGCACCTACGAGCAGTACTTC
>TRBJ1-6|-|-|17|TRBV27
CASSLSPRGMSGSPLHF
TGTGCCAGCAGTTTATCACCCCGGGGAATGTCGGGCTCACCCCTCCACTTT
>TRBJ1-2|few|-|15|TRBV6-5
CASSYDRGGLGGYTF
TGTGCCAGCAGTTACGATCGGGGGGGCCTAGGTGGCTACACCTTC
>TRBJ2-3|few|TRBD2|15|TRBV5-1
CASSLVLADTDTQYF
TGCGCCAGCAGCTTGGTCCTAGCGGACACAGATACGCAGTATTTT
>TRBJ1-5|-|TRBD1|18|TRBV6-1
CASSLRDSQHYSNQPQHF
TGTGCCAGCAGTCTGAGGGACAGTCAACACTATAGCAATCAGCCCCAGCATTTT
>TRBJ2-7|-|TRBD2|13|TRBV6-2/TRBV6-3
CASNSGTSYEQYF
TGTGCCAGCAATAGCGGGACCTCCTACGAGCAGTACTTC
>TRBJ1-2|many|-|14|TRBV5-1
CASSLTTGPNGYTF
TGCGCCAGCAGCTTGACGACAGGACCCAATGGCTACACCTTC
>TRBJ1-4|few|-|12|TRBV29-1
CSVLGREEKLFF
TGCAGCGTTCTGGGCAGGGAGGAAAAACTGTTTTTT
>TRBJ1-1|few|-|13|TRBV4-2
CASSQEYGAEAFF
TGTGCCAGCAGCCAAGAGTACGGGGCTGAAGCTTTCTTT
>TRBJ2-7|-|TRBD1|14|TRBV11-2
CASSLARGLYEQYF
TGTGCCAGCAGCTTAGCAAGGGGGCTGTACGAGCAGTACTTC
>TRBJ2-7|few|TRBD1|13|TRBV29-1
CSVASLGQGKQYF
TGCAGCGTTGCGTCGTTGGGACAGGGAAAGCAGTACTTC
>TRBJ2-5|-|-|10|TRBV29-1
CSVDWPTQYF
TGCAGCGTTGATTGGCCTACCCAGTACTTC
>TRBJ1-4|-|-|15|TRBV12-3/TRBV12-4
CASSRAPSLNEKLFF
TGTGCCAGCAGTCGCGCGCCATCCCTTAATGAAAAACTGTTTTTT
>TRBJ2-7|-|TRBD1|15|TRBV6-1
CASSQTGTGTYEQYF
TGTGCCAGCAGTCAGACCGGGACAGGGACGTACGAGCAGTACTTC
>TRBJ1-2|few|-|13|TRBV3-1
CASSAVRDYGYTF
TGTGCCAGCAGCGCCGTCCGAGACTATGGCTACACCTTC
>TRBJ2-4|-|-|15|TRBV6-1
CASRPTLIAKNIQYF
TGTGCCAGCAGACCGACACTCATAGCCAAAAACATTCAGTACTTC
>TRBJ2-2|-|-|14|TRBV7-3
CASSSVADTGELFF
TGTGCCAGCAGCTCAGTAGCAGACACCGGGGAGCTGTTTTTT
>TRBJ1-1|few|TRBD1|12|TRBV20-1
CSVRAGGTEAFF
TGCAGTGTTCGGGCAGGGGGCACTGAAGCTTTCTTT
>TRBJ2-7|-|-|14|TRBV5-1
CASSRAGTNYEQYF
TGCGCCAGCAGCCGGGCCGGGACAAACTACGAGCAGTACTTC
>TRBJ2-7|-|-|17|TRBV20-1
CSASGTSRGRDSYEQYF
TGCAGTGCTAGTGGGACCTCTAGGGGGAGGGACTCCTACGAGCAGTACTTC
>TRBJ1-3|-|-|15|TRBV6-5
CASSYGPYSGNTIYF
TGTGCCAGCAGTTACGGGCCGTACTCTGGAAACACCATATATTTT
>TRBJ2-7|-|TRBD2|14|TRBV6-1
CASKRTSGPYEQYF
TGTGCCAGCAAGAGGACTAGCGGTCCCTACGAGCAGTACTTC
>TRBJ2-7|-|-|13|TRBV7-2
CVSSLGNSYEQYF
TGTGTCAGCAGCTTAGGAAACTCCTACGAGCAGTACTTC
>TRBJ1-5|-|-|14|TRBV6-2/TRBV6-3
CASSNGGGNQPQHF
TGTGCCAGCAGTAATGGGGGTGGCAATCAGCCCCAGCATTTT
>TRBJ1-1|few|-|14|TRBV28
CASTLGGLGTEAFF
TGTGCCAGCACCCTAGGGGGGTTGGGCACTGAAGCTTTCTTT
>TRBJ1-2|many|-|12|TRBV7-9
CASSLDGYGYTF
TGTGCCAGCAGCCTGGACGGTTATGGCTACACCTTC
>TRBJ2-7|few|TRBD2|14|TRBV20-1
CSARKRGGAYEQYF
TGCAGTGCTAGAAAGCGCGGGGGGGCCTACGAGCAGTACTTC
>TRBJ1-6|few|TRBD1|16|TRBV4-2
CASSQQGVLYNSPLHF
TGTGCCAGCAGCCAACAGGGGGTCCTCTATAATTCACCCCTCCACTTT
>TRBJ2-1|few|TRBD1|15|TRBV7-2
CASSSRTGTYNEQFF
TGTGCCAGCAGCTCCCGGACAGGGACCTACAATGAGCAGTTCTTC
>TRBJ2-1|-|TRBD1|17|TRBV5-4
CASSLAPGTGAPLRQFF
TGTGCCAGCAGCTTGGCCCCCGGGACAGGAGCCCCTCTCCGTCAGTTCTTC
>TRBJ1-1|many|-|15|TRBV7-8
CASSLVGGQSTEAFF
TGTGCCAGCAGCTTAGTCGGTGGGCAAAGCACTGAAGCTTTCTTT
>TRBJ2-1|few|TRBD2|15|TRBV4-2
CASSSGGGSYNEQFF
TGTGCCAGCAGCTCGGGCGGGGGGTCCTACAATGAGCAGTTCTTC
>TRBJ2-6|-|-|14|TRBV5-1
CASSFGSGANVLTF
TGCGCCAGCAGCTTCGGCTCTGGGGCCAACGTCCTGACTTTC
>TRBJ1-5|few|-|16|TRBV28
CASSRGTVYSNQPQHF
TGTGCCAGCAGTCGGGGGACGGTCTATAGCAATCAGCCCCAGCATTTT
>TRBJ2-7|-|-|13|TRBV5-5
CASSLGREYEQYF
TGTGCCAGCAGCTTGGGCAGGGAGTACGAGCAGTACTTC
>TRBJ1-5|few|-|15|TRBV12-3/TRBV12-4
CASLQHGFGNQPQHF
TGTGCCAGCCTTCAACACGGGTTCGGTAATCAGCCCCAGCATTTT
>TRBJ2-1|-|-|16|TRBV3-1
CASSQGRGLSYNEQFF
TGTGCCAGCAGCCAAGGAAGGGGGTTATCCTACAATGAGCAGTTCTTC
>TRBJ2-3|-|-|12|TRBV6-2/TRBV6-3
CASKASTDTQYF
TGTGCCAGCAAGGCTAGCACAGATACGCAGTATTTT